This T cell receptor beta chain was identified in a study of cytomegalovirus exposure and HLA in healthy donors. Between the trimmed V and J ends, which lost 4 bases and 3 bases, there was a span of 10 bases. The germline V gene has CDR1 SEHNR and CDR2 FQNEAQ (reference sequence). This CDR3 spans 13 amino acids. Findings and limits, study-wide: Reports indicated that the classifier achieved high specificity and sensitivity in diagnosing cytomegalovirus status. TCR beta sequences reportedly predicted most subjects' HLA-A and HLA-B alleles accurately.

A word on this clone: Its antigen is as yet unknown.

With 60 Vbeta and 13 Jbeta primers, the PCR was carried out. Profiled with immunoSEQ multiplex PCR; TCRdb holds only in-frame clones, not every one. The table includes 100,000 to 150,000 clones, around 80% detected once. Material for sequencing was PBMCs. The chain links TRBV7-9 to TRBJ2-7; maybe TRBD1 (5 bases). The TCR comes from a female donor in good health and CMV-seronegative. The CDR3 DNA reads as TGTGCCAGCAGCTCCGAGACAGTCTACGAGCAGTACTTC. Residues: CASSSETVYEQYF. Full variable domain (rest looked up from reference TRBV7-9 and TRBJ2-7): DTGVSQNPRHKITKRGQNVTFRCDPISEHNRLYWYRQTLGQGPEFLTYFQNEAQLEKSRLLSDRFSAERPKGSFSTLEIQRTEQGDSAMYLCASSSETVYEQYFGPGTRLTVT.